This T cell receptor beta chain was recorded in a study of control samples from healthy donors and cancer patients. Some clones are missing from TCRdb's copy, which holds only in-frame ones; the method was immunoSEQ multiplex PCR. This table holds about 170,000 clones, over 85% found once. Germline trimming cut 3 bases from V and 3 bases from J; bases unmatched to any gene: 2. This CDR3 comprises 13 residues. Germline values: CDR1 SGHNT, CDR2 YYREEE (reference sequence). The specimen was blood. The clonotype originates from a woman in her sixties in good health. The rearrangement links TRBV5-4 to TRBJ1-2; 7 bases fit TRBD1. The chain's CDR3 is CASSSGTDYGYTF. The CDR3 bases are TGTGCCAGCAGCTCCGGGACAGACTATGGCTACACCTTC.